This TCR beta chain is drawn from a study of CXCR3-negative and CXCR3-positive naive CD8 T cells. Points on this clonotype: The antigen is unknown.

The germline V gene encodes CDR1 SQVTM and CDR2 ANQGSEA. The CDR3 loop spans 12 amino acids. Preparation of TRB cDNA libraries relied on 5' RACE carrying UMI labels. Following a re-call of the 5' RACE reads, TCRdb has one entry per CDR3 protein and lacks DNA. Its table records under 70,000 distinct CDR3 sequences. Broader study findings: The level of CXCR3 expression partially decreased after cryopreservation; the majority of assays used fresh PBMCs. For memory CD8+ cells diversity was much lower, but both naive subsets had comparably high diversity.

Sequencing was done on a sample of memory CD8+ T cells from blood. This TCR was recovered from a human donor in good health. Some clones in this sample may be carry-over from other donors' samples. This chain uses TRBV29-1 with TRBJ2-7; the TCRdb call, TRBD1, lacks DNA for checking. The CDR3: CSASGTGFEQYF.